This TCR beta chain was obtained from a study of blood T cell repertoires in COVID-19. Study-wide context: Both acute and convalescent COVID-19 samples were obtained from the United States, Italy and Spain. T cells, B-cell-depleted T cells, or PBMCs supplied cDNA or gDNA.

As processed by the authors: Amplification of reference gene primers was used by the study to estimate nucleated cell counts. The repertoire was sequenced with immunoSEQ multiplex PCR; TCRdb's copy has only in-frame clones and lacks some. V, J and clone size were drawn from that table, and D and trimming were deduced from the DNA. The sample includes 340,000 or so clones, more than 75% of them seen just once. This CDR3 has 15 amino acids. Trimming took 1 base from V and 8 from J; bases not matched to a gene: 5. The germline V gene encodes CDR1 SGHTA and CDR2 FQGNSA. The chain links TRBV7-2 to TRBJ2-2, with 9 bases identical to TRBD1. The TCR was taken from a man aged 45 to 65 with active or convalescent COVID-19. Material: peripheral blood. The CDR3 region has the DNA TGTGCCAGCAGCTTAGAGGGACAGGGTTGGGGGGAGCTGTTTTTT. It yields the protein CASSLEGQGWGELFF.